This TCR beta chain was identified during a study of T cells in Graves' hyperthyroidism and ophthalmopathy. CDR1 SGHTA and CDR2 FQGNSA come from the germline V gene. The CDR3 spans 14 residues. Trimming stripped 3 bases from V and 2 bases from J, with 10 bases between. Researchers amplified the TCR beta CDR3 regions from RNA transcripts. HTBI primers were employed in a first-round RT-PCR of the TCR CDR3. TCRdb redid the calling of the multiplex PCR reads with MiXCR, one entry per CDR3 protein. This table has around 610,000 distinct CDR3 sequences, under 15% appearing once. There are a few counts of this clonotype.

The source material was blood. The V and J genes are TRBV7-2 and TRBJ2-5, with D perhaps TRBD1 (6 bases). The sequence was obtained from a woman aged 40-49 years with Graves' ophthalmopathy. In nucleotides, the CDR3 is TGTGCCAGCAGCTTCCCAGGACAGCAAGAGACCCAGTACTTC. It translates to CASSFPGQQETQYF.